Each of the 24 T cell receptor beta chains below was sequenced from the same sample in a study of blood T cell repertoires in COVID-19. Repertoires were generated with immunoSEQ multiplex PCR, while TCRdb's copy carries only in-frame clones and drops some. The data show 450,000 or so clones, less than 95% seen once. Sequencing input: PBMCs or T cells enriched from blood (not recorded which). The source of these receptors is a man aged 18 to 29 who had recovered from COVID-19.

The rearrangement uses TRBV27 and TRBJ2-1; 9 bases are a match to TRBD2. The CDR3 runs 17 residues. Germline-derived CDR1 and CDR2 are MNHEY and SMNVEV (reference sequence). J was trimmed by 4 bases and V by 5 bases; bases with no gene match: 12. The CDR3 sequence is CASSPYLETSGYNEQFF. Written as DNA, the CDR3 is TGTGCCAGCAGTCCCTACCTCGAGACTAGCGGTTACAATGAGCAGTTCTTC.

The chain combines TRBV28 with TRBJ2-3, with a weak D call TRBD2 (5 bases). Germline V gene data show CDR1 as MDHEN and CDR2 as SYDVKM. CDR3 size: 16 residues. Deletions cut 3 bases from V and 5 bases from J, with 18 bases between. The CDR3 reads CASSFAEGTVLDTQYF. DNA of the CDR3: TGTGCCAGCAGTTTCGCAGAGGGCACGGTCCTAGATACGCAGTATTTT.

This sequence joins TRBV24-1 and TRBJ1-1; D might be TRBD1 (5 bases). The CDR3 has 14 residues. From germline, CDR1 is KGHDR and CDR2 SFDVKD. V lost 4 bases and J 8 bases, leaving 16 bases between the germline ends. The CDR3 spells CATSDTGSLGEAFF. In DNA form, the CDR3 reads TGTGCCACCAGTGACACAGGATCCCTCGGCGAAGCTTTCTTT.

CDR3: CAWSRDRDSPLHF. Here the CDR3 DNA reads TGTGCCTGGAGCCGCGACAGGGATTCACCCCTCCACTTT. The V and J genes are TRBV30 and TRBJ1-6, with 7 bases matching TRBD1. V lost 3 bases to trimming and J lost 8 bases; unmatched junction nucleotides: 4. Germline CDR1 is GTSNPN and CDR2 is SVGIG (reference sequence). The CDR3 is made up of 13 amino acids.

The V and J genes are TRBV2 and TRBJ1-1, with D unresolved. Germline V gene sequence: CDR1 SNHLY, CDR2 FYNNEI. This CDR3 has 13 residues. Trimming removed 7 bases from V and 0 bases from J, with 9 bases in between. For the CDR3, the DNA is TGTGCCAGCAAAAACGGGATGAACACTGAAGCTTTCTTT. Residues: CASKNGMNTEAFF.

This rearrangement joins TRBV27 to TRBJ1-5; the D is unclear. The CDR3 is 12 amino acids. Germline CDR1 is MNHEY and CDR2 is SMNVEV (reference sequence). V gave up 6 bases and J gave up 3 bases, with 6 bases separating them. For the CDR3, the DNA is TGTGCCAGCAGCTCTAACAATCAGCCCCAGCATTTT. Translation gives CASSSNNQPQHF.

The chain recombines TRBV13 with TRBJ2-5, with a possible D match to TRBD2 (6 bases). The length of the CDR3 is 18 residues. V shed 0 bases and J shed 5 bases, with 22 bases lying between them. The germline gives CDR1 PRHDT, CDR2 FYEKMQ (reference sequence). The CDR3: CASSLGIDRAGPGETQYF. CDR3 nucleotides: TGTGCCAGCAGCTTAGGTATAGACCGAGCGGGCCCCGGGGAGACCCAGTACTTC.

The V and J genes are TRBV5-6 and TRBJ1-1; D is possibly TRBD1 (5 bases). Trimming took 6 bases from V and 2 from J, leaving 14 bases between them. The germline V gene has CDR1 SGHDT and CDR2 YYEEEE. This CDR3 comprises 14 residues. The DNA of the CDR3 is TGTGCCAGCACTTGGGGGGGAGAAAACACTGAAGCTTTCTTT. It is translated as CASTWGGENTEAFF.

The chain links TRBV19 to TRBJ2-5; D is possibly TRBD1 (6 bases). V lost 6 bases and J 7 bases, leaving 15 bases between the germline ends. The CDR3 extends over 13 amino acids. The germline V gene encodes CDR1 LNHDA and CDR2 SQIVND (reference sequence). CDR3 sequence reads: CASSGTKRGTQYF. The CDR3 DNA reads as TGTGCCAGTAGCGGGACAAAACGGGGGACCCAGTACTTC. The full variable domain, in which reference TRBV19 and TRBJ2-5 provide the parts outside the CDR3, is DGGITQSPKYLFRKEGQNVTLSCEQNLNHDAMYWYRQDPGQGLRLIYYSQIVNDFQKGDIAEGYSVSREKKESFPLTVTSAQKNPTAFYLCASSGTKRGTQYFGPGTRLLVL.

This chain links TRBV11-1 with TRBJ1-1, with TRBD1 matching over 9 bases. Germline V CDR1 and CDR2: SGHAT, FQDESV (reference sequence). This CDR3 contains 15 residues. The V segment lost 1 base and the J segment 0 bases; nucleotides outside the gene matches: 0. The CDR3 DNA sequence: TGTGCCAGCAGCTTAGGGGACAGGGTGAACACTGAAGCTTTCTTT. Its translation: CASSLGDRVNTEAFF.

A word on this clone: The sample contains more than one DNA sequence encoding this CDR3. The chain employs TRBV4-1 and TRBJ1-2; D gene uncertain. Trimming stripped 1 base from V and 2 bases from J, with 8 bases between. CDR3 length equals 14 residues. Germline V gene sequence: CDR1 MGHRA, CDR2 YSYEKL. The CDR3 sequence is CASSQGQVNYGYTF. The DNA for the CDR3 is TGCGCCAGCAGCCAAGGGCAAGTCAACTATGGCTACACCTTC.

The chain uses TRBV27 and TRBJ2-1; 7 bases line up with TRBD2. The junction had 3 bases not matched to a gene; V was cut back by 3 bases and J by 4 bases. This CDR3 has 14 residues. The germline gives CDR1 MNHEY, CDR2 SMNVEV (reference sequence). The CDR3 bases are TGTGCCAGCAGTTTCTCGGGAGGATACAATGAGCAGTTCTTC. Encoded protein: CASSFSGGYNEQFF.

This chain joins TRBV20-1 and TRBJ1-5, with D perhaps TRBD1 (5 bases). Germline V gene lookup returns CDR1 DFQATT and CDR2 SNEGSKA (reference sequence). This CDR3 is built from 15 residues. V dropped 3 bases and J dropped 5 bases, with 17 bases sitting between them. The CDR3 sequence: CSASSMWGGDQPQHF. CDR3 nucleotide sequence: TGCAGTGCTAGTTCTATGTGGGGAGGGGATCAGCCCCAGCATTTT.

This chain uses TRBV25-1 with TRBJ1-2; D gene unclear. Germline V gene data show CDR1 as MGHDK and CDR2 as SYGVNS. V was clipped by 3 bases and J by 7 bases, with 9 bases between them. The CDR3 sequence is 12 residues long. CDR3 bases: TGTGCCAGCAGTGAGGGAGGTTTTGGCTACACCTTC. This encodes CASSEGGFGYTF.

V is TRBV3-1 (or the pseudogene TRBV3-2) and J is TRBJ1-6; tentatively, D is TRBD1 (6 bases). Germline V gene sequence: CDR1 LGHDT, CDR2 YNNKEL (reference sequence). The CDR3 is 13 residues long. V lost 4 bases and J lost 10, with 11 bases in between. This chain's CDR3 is CASSLQGSSPLHF. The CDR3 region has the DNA TGTGCCAGCAGCCTTCAGGGGAGCTCACCCCTCCACTTT.

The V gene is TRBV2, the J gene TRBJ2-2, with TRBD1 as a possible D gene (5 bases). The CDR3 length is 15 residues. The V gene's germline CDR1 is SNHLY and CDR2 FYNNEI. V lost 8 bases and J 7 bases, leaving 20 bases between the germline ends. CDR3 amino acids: CASGPQGARRGELFF. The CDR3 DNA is TGTGCCAGCGGACCGCAGGGCGCAAGACGCGGGGAGCTGTTTTTT.

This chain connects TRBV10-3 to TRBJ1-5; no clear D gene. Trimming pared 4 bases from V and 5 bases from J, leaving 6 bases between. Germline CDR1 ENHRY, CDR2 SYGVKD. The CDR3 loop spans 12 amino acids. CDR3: CAISGADQPQHF. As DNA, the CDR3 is TGTGCCATCAGTGGTGCGGATCAGCCCCAGCATTTT.

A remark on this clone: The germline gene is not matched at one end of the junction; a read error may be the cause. The DNA of the CDR3 is TGTGCCTGGAGTGTACGCACAGCCCGAAACTTC. Translation: CAWSVRTARNF. V usage is TRBV30 and J usage is TRBJ2-7; D unclear. The germline CDR1 and CDR2 sequences are GTSNPN and SVGIG (reference sequence). This CDR3 spans 11 amino acids.

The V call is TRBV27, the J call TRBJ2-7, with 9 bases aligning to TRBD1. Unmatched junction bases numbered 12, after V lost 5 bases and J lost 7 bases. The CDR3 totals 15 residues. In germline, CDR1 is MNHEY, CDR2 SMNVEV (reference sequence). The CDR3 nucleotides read TGTGCCAGCAGTCCAACAGGGGGCCCAAATCCAGAGCAGTACTTC. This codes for CASSPTGGPNPEQYF.

The CDR3 reads CASSIGRDSRAKNIQYF. The CDR3 coding sequence is TGTGCCAGTAGTATTGGTCGGGACAGTCGAGCCAAAAACATTCAGTACTTC. The chain is built from TRBV19 and TRBJ2-4; 7 nucleotides align to TRBD1. V dropped 3 bases and J dropped 0; count of bases not matched to a gene: 8. Germline assignment: CDR1 LNHDA and CDR2 SQIVND (reference sequence). There are 17 residues in the CDR3.

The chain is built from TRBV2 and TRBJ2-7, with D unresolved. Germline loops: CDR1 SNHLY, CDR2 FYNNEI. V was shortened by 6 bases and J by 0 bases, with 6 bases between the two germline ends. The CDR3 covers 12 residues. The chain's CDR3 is CASRRSSYEQYF. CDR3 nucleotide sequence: TGTGCCAGCAGGAGGAGCTCCTACGAGCAGTACTTC.

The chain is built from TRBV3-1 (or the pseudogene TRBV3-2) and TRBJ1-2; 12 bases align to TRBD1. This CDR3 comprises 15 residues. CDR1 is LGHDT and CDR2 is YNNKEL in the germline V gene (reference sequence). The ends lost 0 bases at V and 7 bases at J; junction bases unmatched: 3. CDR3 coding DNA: TGTGCCAGCAGCCAAGATCGGGGACAGGGGGCTGGCTACACCTTC. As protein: CASSQDRGQGAGYTF.

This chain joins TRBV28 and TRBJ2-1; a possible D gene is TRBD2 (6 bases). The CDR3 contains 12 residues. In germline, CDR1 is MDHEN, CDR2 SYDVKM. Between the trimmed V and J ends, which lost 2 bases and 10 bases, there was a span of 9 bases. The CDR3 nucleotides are TGTGCCAGCAGTTTAGCGGGACGGGAGCAGTTCTTC. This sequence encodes CASSLAGREQFF.

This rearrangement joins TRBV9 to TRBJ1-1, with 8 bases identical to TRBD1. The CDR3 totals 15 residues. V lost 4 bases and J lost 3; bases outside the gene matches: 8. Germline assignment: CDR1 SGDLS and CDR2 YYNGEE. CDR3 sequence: CASSSGQGWDTEAFF. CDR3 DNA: TGTGCCAGCAGCTCAGGACAGGGATGGGACACTGAAGCTTTCTTT. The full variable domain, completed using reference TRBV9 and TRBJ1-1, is DSGVTQTPKHLITATGQRVTLRCSPRSGDLSVYWYQQSLDQGLQFLIQYYNGEERAKGNILERFSAQQFPDLHSELNLSSLELGDSALYFCASSSGQGWDTEAFFGQGTRLTVV.